The rows below give T cell receptor beta chains drawn from one sample of a study of CD8+CD57+ T cells in acquired aplastic anemia. MiXCR was run by TCRdb on the reads, yielding one entry per CDR3 protein. Among roughly 40,000 distinct CDR3 sequences listed, 65% to 70% were seen once. The sample was sorted CD4+, CD8+, or CD8+CD57+ T cells (not recorded which) from PBMCs. Every receptor here comes from a human donor in good health, serving as a control. CDR3s include the opening cysteine and the closing phenylalanine or tryptophan.

TRBJ2-7,TRBV10-3,CAISEGRGTGGYEQYF
TRBJ1-2,TRBV29-1,CSVDFGQGSYGYTF
TRBJ2-5,TRBV7-8,CASSFPGYQETQYF
TRBJ1-6,TRBV15,CATSISTGDNSPLHF
TRBJ2-5,TRBV7-9,CASSFQGLETQYF
TRBJ2-3,TRBV5-1,CASSFSGGNTDTQYF
TRBJ1-1,TRBV20-1,CSASGQNTEAFF
TRBJ1-1,TRBV10-3,CAISEANGNGAFF
TRBJ2-3,TRBV6-4,CASSGTSGGTDTQYF
TRBJ1-5,TRBV2,CASSEALWSRQSNQPQHF
TRBJ1-2,TRBV19,CATKPTGNYGYTF
TRBJ1-6,TRBV10-3,CAISESSPGVSPLHF
TRBJ2-1,TRBV2,CASSHRLAGGREQFF
TRBJ2-7,TRBV15,CATSRGTGAPTDEQYF
TRBJ2-5,TRBV7-9,CASSSSGGRETQYF